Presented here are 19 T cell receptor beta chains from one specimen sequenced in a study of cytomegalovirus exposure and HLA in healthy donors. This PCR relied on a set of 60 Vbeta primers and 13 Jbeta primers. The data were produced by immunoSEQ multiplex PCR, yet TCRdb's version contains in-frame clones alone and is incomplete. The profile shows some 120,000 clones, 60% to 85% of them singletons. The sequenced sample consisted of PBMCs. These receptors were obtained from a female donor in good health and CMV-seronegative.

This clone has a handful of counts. CDR3 sequence: CASLLRTGAPETQYF. The CDR3, as DNA: TGTGCCAGCTTGCTTAGGACAGGCGCCCCAGAGACCCAGTACTTC. The genes are TRBV2 and TRBJ2-5; TRBD1 agrees at 7 bases. J was trimmed by 4 bases and V by 8 bases; bases with no gene match: 13. Looked up from germline, CDR1 is SNHLY and CDR2 is FYNNEI. The CDR3 totals 15 residues.

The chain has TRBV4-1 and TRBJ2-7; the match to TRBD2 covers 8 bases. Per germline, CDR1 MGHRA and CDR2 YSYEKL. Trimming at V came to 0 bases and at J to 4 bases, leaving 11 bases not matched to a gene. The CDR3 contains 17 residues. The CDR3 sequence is CASSQEGLGSGSYEQYF. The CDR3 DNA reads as TGCGCCAGCAGCCAAGAAGGATTGGGAAGCGGGAGTTACGAGCAGTACTTC.

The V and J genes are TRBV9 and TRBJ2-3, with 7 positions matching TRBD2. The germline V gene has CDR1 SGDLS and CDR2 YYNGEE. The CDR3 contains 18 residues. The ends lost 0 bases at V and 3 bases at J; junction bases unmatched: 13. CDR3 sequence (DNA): TGTGCCAGCAGCGTAGGTCATCTTGGCGGGAGCAGTACAGATACGCAGTATTTT. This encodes CASSVGHLGGSSTDTQYF.

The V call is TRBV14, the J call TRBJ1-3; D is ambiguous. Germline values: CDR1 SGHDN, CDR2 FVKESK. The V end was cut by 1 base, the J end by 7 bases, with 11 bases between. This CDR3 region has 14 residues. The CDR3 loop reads CASSQAGNRNTIYF. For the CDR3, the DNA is TGTGCCAGCAGCCAAGCCGGTAATCGTAACACCATATATTTT.

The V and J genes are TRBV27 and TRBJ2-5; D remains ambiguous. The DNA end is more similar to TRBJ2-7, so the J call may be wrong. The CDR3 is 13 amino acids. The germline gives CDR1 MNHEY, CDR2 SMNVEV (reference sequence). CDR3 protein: CASSFSLNYEQYF. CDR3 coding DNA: TGTGCCAGCAGTTTCAGCCTCAACTACGAGCAGTACTTC.

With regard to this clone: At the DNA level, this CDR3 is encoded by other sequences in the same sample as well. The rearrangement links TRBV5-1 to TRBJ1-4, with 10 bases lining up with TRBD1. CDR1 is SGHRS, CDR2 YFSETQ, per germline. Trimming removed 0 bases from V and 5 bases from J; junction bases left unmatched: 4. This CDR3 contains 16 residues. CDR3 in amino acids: CASSLGGTGANEKLFF. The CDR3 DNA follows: TGCGCCAGCAGCTTGGGTGGGACAGGGGCAAATGAAAAACTGTTTTTT.

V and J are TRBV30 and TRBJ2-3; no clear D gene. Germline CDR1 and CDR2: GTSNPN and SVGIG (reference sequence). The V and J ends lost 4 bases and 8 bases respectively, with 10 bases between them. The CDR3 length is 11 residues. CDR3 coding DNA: TGTGCCTGGACTACAGATATTACGCAGTATTTT. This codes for CAWTTDITQYF.

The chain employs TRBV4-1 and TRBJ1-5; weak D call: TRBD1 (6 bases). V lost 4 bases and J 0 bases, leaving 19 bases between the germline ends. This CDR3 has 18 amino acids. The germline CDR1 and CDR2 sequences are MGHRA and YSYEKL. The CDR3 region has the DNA TGCGCCAGCAGCCCCCACCCCGGGACAATATATAGCAATCAGCCCCAGCATTTT. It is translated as CASSPHPGTIYSNQPQHF.

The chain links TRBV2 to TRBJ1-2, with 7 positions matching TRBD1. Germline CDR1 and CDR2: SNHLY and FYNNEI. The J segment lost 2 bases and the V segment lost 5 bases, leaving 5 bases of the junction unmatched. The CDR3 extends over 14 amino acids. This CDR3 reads CASSWDRGNYGYTF. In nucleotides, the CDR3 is TGTGCCAGCAGTTGGGACAGAGGAAACTATGGCTACACCTTC.

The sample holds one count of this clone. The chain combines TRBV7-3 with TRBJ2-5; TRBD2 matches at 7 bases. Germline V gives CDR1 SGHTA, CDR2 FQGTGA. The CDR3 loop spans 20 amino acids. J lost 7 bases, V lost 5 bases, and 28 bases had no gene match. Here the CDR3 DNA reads TGTGCCAGCAGCACCGCCTACAGACAAGAGGGAAAGCGGGGCGAGGGGACCCAGTACTTC. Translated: CASSTAYRQEGKRGEGTQYF.

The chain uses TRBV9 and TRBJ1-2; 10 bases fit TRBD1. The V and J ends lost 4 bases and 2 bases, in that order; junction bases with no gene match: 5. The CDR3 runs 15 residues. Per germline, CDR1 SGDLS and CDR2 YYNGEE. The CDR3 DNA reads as TGTGCCAGCAGCTCCGGACAGGGGGGAAACTATGGCTACACCTTC. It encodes CASSSGQGGNYGYTF.

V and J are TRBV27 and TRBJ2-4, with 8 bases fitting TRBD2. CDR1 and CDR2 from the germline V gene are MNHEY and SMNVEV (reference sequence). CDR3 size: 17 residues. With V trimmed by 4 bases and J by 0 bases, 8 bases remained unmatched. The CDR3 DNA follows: TGTGCCAGCAGTTATCGGGGGGGAGGGGTAGCCAAAAACATTCAGTACTTC. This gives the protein CASSYRGGGVAKNIQYF.

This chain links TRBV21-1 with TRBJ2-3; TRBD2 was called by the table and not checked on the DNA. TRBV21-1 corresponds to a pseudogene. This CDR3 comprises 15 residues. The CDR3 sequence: CAGSRGGSDTDTQYF. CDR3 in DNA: TGTGCCGGGTCACGTGGCGGGAGCGACACAGATACGCAGTATTTT.

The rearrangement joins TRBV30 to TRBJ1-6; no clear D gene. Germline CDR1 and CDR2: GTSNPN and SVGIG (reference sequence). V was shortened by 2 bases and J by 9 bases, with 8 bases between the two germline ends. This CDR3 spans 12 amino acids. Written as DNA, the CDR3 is TGTGCCTGGAGTCTCCCCCCTTCACCCCTCCACTTT. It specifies CAWSLPPSPLHF.

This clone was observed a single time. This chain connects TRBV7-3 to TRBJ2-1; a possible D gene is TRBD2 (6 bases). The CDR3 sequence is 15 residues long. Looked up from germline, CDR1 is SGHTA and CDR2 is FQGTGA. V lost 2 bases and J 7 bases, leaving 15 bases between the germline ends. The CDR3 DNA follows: TGTGCCAGCAGCTTATCCGCGGGGCAAGGAAATGAGCAGTTCTTC. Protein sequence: CASSLSAGQGNEQFF.

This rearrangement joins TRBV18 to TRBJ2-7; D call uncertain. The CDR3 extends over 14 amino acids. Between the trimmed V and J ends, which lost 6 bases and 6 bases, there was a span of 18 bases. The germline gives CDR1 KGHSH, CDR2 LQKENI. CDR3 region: CASSRSVEPSEQYF. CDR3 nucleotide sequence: TGTGCCAGCTCCCGATCTGTGGAGCCGAGCGAGCAGTACTTC.

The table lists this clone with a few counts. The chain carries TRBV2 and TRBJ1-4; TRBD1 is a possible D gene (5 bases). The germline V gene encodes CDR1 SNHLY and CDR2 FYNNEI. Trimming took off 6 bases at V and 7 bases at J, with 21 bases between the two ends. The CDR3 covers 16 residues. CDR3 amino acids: CASSPIGGGAGEKLFF. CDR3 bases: TGTGCCAGCAGCCCCATCGGGGGAGGCGCCGGTGAAAAACTGTTTTTT.

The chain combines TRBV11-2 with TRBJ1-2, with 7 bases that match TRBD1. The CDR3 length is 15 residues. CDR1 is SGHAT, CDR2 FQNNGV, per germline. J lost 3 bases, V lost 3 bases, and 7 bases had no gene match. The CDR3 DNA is TGTGCCAGCAGCTTGGTGACAGGGAACTACTATGGCTACACCTTC. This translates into CASSLVTGNYYGYTF.

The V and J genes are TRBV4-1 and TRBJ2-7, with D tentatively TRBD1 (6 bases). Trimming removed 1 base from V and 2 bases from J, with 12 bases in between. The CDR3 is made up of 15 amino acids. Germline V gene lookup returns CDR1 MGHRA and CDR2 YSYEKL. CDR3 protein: CASSQGSGTPYEQYF. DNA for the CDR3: TGCGCCAGCAGCCAAGGTTCCGGGACACCCTACGAGCAGTACTTC.